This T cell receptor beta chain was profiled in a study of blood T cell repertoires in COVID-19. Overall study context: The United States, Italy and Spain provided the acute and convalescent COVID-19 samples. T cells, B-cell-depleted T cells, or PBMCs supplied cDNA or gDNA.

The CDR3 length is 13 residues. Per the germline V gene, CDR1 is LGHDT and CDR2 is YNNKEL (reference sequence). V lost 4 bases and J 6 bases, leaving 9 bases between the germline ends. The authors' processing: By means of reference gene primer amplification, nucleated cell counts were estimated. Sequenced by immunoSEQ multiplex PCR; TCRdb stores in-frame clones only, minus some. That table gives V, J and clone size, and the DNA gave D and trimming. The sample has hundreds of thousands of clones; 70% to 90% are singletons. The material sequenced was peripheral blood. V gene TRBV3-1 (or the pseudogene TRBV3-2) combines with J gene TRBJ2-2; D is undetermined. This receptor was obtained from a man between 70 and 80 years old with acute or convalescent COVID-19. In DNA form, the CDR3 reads TGTGCCAGCAGCCTTACCAGTCCCGGGGAGCTGTTTTTT. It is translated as CASSLTSPGELFF.